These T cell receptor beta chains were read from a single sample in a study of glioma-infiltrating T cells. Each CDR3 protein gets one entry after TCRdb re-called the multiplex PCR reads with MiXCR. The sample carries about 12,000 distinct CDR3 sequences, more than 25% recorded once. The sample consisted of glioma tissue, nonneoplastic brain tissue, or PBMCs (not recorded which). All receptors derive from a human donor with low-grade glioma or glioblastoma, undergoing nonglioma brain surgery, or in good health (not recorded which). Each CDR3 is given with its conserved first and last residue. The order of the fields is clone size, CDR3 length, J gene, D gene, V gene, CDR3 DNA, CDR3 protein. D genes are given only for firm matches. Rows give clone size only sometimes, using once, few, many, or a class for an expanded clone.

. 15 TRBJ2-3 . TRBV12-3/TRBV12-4 TGTGCCAGCAGTTTTTCGGACAGATCCACAGATACGCAGTATTTT CASSFSDRSTDTQYF
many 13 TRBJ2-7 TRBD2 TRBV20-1 TGCAGTGCTACGGGACTAGGGAGGGACGAGCAGTACTTC CSATGLGRDEQYF
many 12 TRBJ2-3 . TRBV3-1 TGTGCCAGCAGGGGTAGCACAGATACGCAGTATTTT CASRGSTDTQYF
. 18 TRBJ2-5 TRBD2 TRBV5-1 TGCGCCAGCAGCTTCGGGGCTAGCGGGACGGGTATACAAGAGACCCAGTACTTC CASSFGASGTGIQETQYF
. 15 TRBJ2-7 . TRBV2 TGTGCCAGCAGTCCCCACCCGTTAACCTCCTACGAGCAGTACTTC CASSPHPLTSYEQYF
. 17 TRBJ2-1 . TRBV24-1 TGTGCCACCAGTGATTTCGATATCCAAAGCTCCTACAATGAGCAGTTCTTC CATSDFDIQSSYNEQFF
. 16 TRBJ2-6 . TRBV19 TGTGCCAGTAGTCCGGCAGGGGCCGTAGGGGCCAACGTCCTGACTTTC CASSPAGAVGANVLTF
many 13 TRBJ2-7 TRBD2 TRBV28 TGTGCCAGCAGCCCTAGCGGGTCGAGGGAGCAGTACTTC CASSPSGSREQYF
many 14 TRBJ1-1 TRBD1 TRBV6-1 TGTGCCAGCCCCGACAGGGGGGTAGACACTGAAGCTTTCTTT CASPDRGVDTEAFF
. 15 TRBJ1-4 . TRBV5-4 TGTGCCAGCAGCTTACAGGAACCAACTAATGAAAAACTGTTTTTT CASSLQEPTNEKLFF
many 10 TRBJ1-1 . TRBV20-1 TGCAGTGTAAAAGCGCGGATCGCTTTCTTT CSVKARIAFF
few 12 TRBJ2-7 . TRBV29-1 TGCAGCGTTGGGAGAGGGGACTTCGAGCAGTACTTC CSVGRGDFEQYF
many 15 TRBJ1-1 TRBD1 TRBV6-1 TGTGCCAGCAGTGAAGCCCCTTTCAGGGGGACTGAAGCTTTCTTT CASSEAPFRGTEAFF
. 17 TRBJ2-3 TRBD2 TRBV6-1 TGTGCCACCAGTGATACCACTACTAGCGGGAGATGGGATACGCAGTATTTT CATSDTTTSGRWDTQYF
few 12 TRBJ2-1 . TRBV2 TGTGCCAGCAGCGGACCTTCAAATGAGCAGTTCTTC CASSGPSNEQFF
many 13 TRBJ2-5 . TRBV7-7 TGTGCTAGCAGCTTAACCGTCCAAGAGACCCAGTACTTC CASSLTVQETQYF
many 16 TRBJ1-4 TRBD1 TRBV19 TGTGCCAGTAGTATCGGAACAGGGGCCCGTCGTGAAAAACTGTTTTTT CASSIGTGARREKLFF
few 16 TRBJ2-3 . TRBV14 TGTGCCAGCAGCCAAGACCCAGGGTTTTATGCAGATACGCAGTATTTT CASSQDPGFYADTQYF
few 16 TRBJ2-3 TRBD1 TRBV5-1 TGCGCCAGCAGCTCAGGGCGGACAGGGGGCACAGATACGCAGTATTTT CASSSGRTGGTDTQYF
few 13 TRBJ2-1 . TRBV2 TGTGCCAGCAGTGACTTCAAGGACAATGAGCAGTTCTTC CASSDFKDNEQFF
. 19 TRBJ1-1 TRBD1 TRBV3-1 TGTGCCAGCAGCCCCCGAAAGAGGACAGGGTTAAACGGTGGCACTGAAGCTTTCTTT CASSPRKRTGLNGGTEAFF
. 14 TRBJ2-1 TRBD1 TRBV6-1 TGTGCCAGCAGACCCAGGGGGCCCCCCAATGAGCAGCTCTTC CASRPRGPPNEQLF
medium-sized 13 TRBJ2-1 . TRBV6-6 TGTGCCAGCAGTTACTACGGATACAATGAGCAGTTCTTC CASSYYGYNEQFF
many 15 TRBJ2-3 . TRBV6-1 TGTGCCAGCAGTGAAGTACCGGACAGCACAGATACGCAGTATTTT CASSEVPDSTDTQYF
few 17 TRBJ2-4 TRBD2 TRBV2 TGTGCCAGCAGCGCTCTTTCTAGCGGGCTAGCCAAAAACATTCAGTACTTC CASSALSSGLAKNIQYF
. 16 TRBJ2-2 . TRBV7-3 TGTGACAGCAGCTTATTGGGGACTTCGAACACCGGGGAGCTGTTTTTT CDSSLLGTSNTGELFF
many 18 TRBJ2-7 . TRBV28 TGTGCCAGCAGTTTAACCCTTTCTGTCCGGGGCAGCTCCTACGAGCAGTACTTC CASSLTLSVRGSSYEQYF
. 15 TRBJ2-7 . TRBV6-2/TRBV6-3 TGTGCCAACAGAGCCGGCCGGGATTCGACCTACGAGCAGTACTTC CANRAGRDSTYEQYF
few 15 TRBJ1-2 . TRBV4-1 TGCGCCAGCAGCCAAGGATGGCACACTAACTATGGCTACACCTTC CASSQGWHTNYGYTF